This T cell receptor beta chain is drawn from a study of cytomegalovirus exposure and HLA in healthy donors. The V segment lost 1 base and the J segment 5 bases; nucleotides outside the gene matches: 3. Germline CDR1 reads SGHTA; CDR2 reads FQGNSA. The CDR3 extends over 14 amino acids. Details on this clone: Antigen unknown. Within the sample, other DNA sequences also encode this same CDR3.

The PCR used 60 Vbeta and 13 Jbeta primers. Generated by immunoSEQ multiplex PCR, the TCRdb table keeps only in-frame clones and is missing some. The repertoire holds fewer than 200,000 clones, with around 83% as singletons. Study-level points and caveats: Apart from CMV serostatus, no immune exposure information was available. For cytomegalovirus status, the classifier reportedly gave diagnoses with high specificity and sensitivity. The listing of 160 or so TCR beta chains classed them as cytomegalovirus-associated. TCR beta V- and J-gene trimming, according to a later analysis, was linked to a missense DCLRE1C variant.

This receptor was obtained from a man aged 45 to 65 in good health and CMV-seronegative. The chain has TRBV7-2 and TRBJ2-5; TRBD2 agrees at 8 bases. What was sequenced was PBMCs. The CDR3 is CASSLGGGGETQYF. DNA for the CDR3: TGTGCCAGCAGCTTAGGGGGCGGGGGGGAGACCCAGTACTTC. The variable domain in full, completed from reference TRBV7-2 and TRBJ2-5, reads GAGVSQSPSNKVTEKGKDVELRCDPISGHTALYWYRQSLGQGLEFLIYFQGNSAPDKSGLPSDRFSAERTGGSVSTLTIQRTQQEDSAVYLCASSLGGGGETQYFGPGTRLLVL.